The 22 T cell receptor beta chains presented below share a single source sample, sequenced in a study of CD8 T cells in Susac syndrome. With random hexamers, 0.5 to 1 ug RNA was reverse transcribed. TCRdb reprocessed the immunoSEQ multiplex PCR reads with MiXCR, giving one entry per CDR3 protein. The repertoire holds under 200,000 distinct CDR3 sequences, about 90% seen once, with roughly 0.08% in the top ten. Sequenced sample: CD4+ T cells from PBMCs. The receptors shown here come from a human donor in good health.

CDR3: CASSRGYSYNSPLHF. CDR3 DNA: TGTGCCAGCTCCCGGGGGTACTCCTATAATTCACCCCTCCACTTT. J is TRBJ1-6 and V is TRBV3-1, with D perhaps matching TRBD1 (5 bases). The V end lost 8 bases, the J end lost 0 bases, and 11 bases lay between the germline ends. CDR1 and CDR2 from the germline V gene are LGHDT and YNNKEL (reference sequence). This CDR3 region has 15 residues.

V gene TRBV7-9 combines with J gene TRBJ2-5, with 7 bases that match TRBD2. The germline V gene has CDR1 SEHNR and CDR2 FQNEAQ (reference sequence). This CDR3 is 15 amino acids long. V gave up 5 bases and J gave up 1 base; unmatched junction bases: 7. In DNA form, the CDR3 reads TGTGCCAGCAGCAAACCCTCGGGGGGCCAAGAGACCCAGTACTTC. It codes for CASSKPSGGQETQYF. Filled out from reference TRBV7-9 and TRBJ2-5, the complete variable domain reads DTGVSQNPRHKITKRGQNVTFRCDPISEHNRLYWYRQTLGQGPEFLTYFQNEAQLEKSRLLSDRFSAERPKGSFSTLEIQRTEQGDSAMYLCASSKPSGGQETQYFGPGTRLLVL.

The chain carries TRBV7-9 and TRBJ2-5, with D possibly matching TRBD1 (5 bases). The V and J ends lost 2 bases and 4 bases respectively, with 8 bases between them. CDR1 is SEHNR, CDR2 FQNEAQ, per germline (reference sequence). The CDR3 consists of 13 residues. DNA of the CDR3: TGTGCCAGCAGCTTATCCCAGGGAGAGACCCAGTACTTC. Its protein is CASSLSQGETQYF. Filled out from reference TRBV7-9 and TRBJ2-5, the complete variable domain reads DTGVSQNPRHKITKRGQNVTFRCDPISEHNRLYWYRQTLGQGPEFLTYFQNEAQLEKSRLLSDRFSAERPKGSFSTLEIQRTEQGDSAMYLCASSLSQGETQYFGPGTRLLVL.

The chain employs TRBV7-2 and TRBJ1-5, with 7 nucleotides matching TRBD1. J gave up 6 bases and V 6 bases, and 11 bases lay outside the gene matches. The CDR3 has 15 amino acids. Germline-derived CDR1 and CDR2 are SGHTA and FQGNSA. The CDR3 DNA sequence: TGTGCCAGCAGTCAAGACAGGGCGTACGGTCAGCCCCAGCATTTT. This encodes CASSQDRAYGQPQHF.

CDR3 bases: TGTGCCAGCAGGAGTCAGGACAGGGGGATAGAGACCCAGTACTTC. Its translation is CASRSQDRGIETQYF. V is TRBV6-6 and J is TRBJ2-5; TRBD1 matches 10 bases. J lost 4 bases, V lost 6 bases, and 8 bases had no gene match. CDR3 size: 15 residues. The germline CDR1 and CDR2 sequences are MNHNY and SVGAGI (reference sequence).

The genes are TRBV9 and TRBJ2-5, with D perhaps assigned TRBD1 or TRBD2 (5 bases each). Per germline, CDR1 SGDLS and CDR2 YYNGEE. The CDR3 runs to 15 residues. V shed 2 bases and J shed 3 bases, with 14 bases lying between them. CDR3 nucleotide sequence: TGTGCCAGCAGCGTCGGGGCCATTGACAAAGAGACCCAGTACTTC. Translated: CASSVGAIDKETQYF.

This sequence joins TRBV6-2 or TRBV6-3 and TRBJ2-2; possible D gene TRBD2, 6 bases. CDR1 is MNHEY, CDR2 SVGEGT, per germline. Deletions cut 5 bases from V and 5 bases from J, with 24 bases between. The CDR3 is 18 residues long. The CDR3 protein is CASSRLKGRLGGTGELFF. In DNA, the CDR3 is TGTGCCAGCAGTCGCCTTAAGGGGCGACTAGGAGGGACCGGGGAGCTGTTTTTT.

The chain recombines TRBV6-2 or TRBV6-3 with TRBJ2-1, with TRBD2 matching 8 bases. Trimming at V came to 5 bases and at J to 8 bases, leaving 11 bases not matched to a gene. Germline V gives CDR1 MNHEY, CDR2 SVGEGT. The CDR3 covers 15 residues. As DNA, the CDR3 is TGTGCCAGCAGTCCACCGGGACTAGTCGGCGATGAGCAGTTCTTC. Amino acid sequence: CASSPPGLVGDEQFF.

This chain joins TRBV5-1 and TRBJ1-1, with 11 bases that match TRBD1. Germline CDR1 reads SGHRS; CDR2 reads YFSETQ. The CDR3 is 15 amino acids. V trimming: 2 bases; J trimming: 4 bases; junction bases outside the gene matches: 4. The CDR3 coding sequence is TGCGCCAGCAGCTTCGCCGGGACAGGGGGCACTGAAGCTTTCTTT. Translated: CASSFAGTGGTEAFF.

J is TRBJ2-5 and V is TRBV7-9; maybe TRBD2 (6 bases). The CDR3 is 16 amino acids. Germline values: CDR1 SEHNR, CDR2 FQNEAQ (reference sequence). Trimming removed 5 bases from V and 0 bases from J, with 16 bases in between. The CDR3 nucleotides are TGTGCCAGCAGCCCTGGACTACTTCTGTACCAAGAGACCCAGTACTTC. Translating gives CASSPGLLLYQETQYF.

The chain employs TRBV18 and TRBJ2-3, with TRBD2 matching 11 bases. CDR1 and CDR2 (germline): KGHSH, LQKENI. The CDR3 extends over 15 amino acids. The ends lost 3 bases at V and 4 bases at J; junction bases unmatched: 3. DNA of the CDR3: TGTGCCAGCTCACCGGAACTAGCGGGAGCAGATACGCAGTATTTT. The encoded protein is CASSPELAGADTQYF.

J is TRBJ1-2 and V is TRBV24-1; TRBD1 aligns across 7 bases. The J segment lost 3 bases and the V segment lost 3 bases, leaving 6 bases of the junction unmatched. The CDR3 is made up of 15 amino acids. CDR1 is KGHDR, CDR2 SFDVKD, per germline. The CDR3, as DNA: TGTGCCACCAGTGATCCGACAGGGAGTTACTATGGCTACACCTTC. It codes for CATSDPTGSYYGYTF.

This chain connects TRBV27 to TRBJ2-7; tentative D call: TRBD2 (5 bases). This CDR3 has 14 amino acids. Trimming removed 2 bases from V and 3 bases from J, with 11 bases in between. The germline V gene encodes CDR1 MNHEY and CDR2 SMNVEV (reference sequence). CDR3 nucleotide sequence: TGTGCCAGCAGTTTAAAGAGGGCCAGCTACGAGCAGTACTTC. The encoded protein is CASSLKRASYEQYF.

The V call is TRBV7-2, the J call TRBJ2-7; 11 nucleotides agree with TRBD1. The CDR3 is 15 amino acids. The junction had 5 bases not matched to a gene; V was cut back by 4 bases and J by 3 bases. Looked up from germline, CDR1 is SGHTA and CDR2 is FQGNSA. CDR3 in DNA: TGTGCCAGCAGCTCACCTGGGACAGGGGGCTACGAGCAGTACTTC. It encodes CASSSPGTGGYEQYF.

This chain connects TRBV5-1 to TRBJ1-6; the D is unclear. CDR1 and CDR2 from the germline V gene are SGHRS and YFSETQ. The length of the CDR3 is 16 residues. The V end was cut by 0 bases, the J end by 1 base, with 8 bases between. CDR3 sequence reads: CASSLGSGSYNSPLHF. DNA of the CDR3: TGCGCCAGCAGCTTGGGTTCGGGGTCCTATAATTCACCCCTCCACTTT.

V gene TRBV18 combines with J gene TRBJ2-3; D is perhaps TRBD1 or TRBD2 (5 bases each). CDR3 length: 14 residues. Germline V gene sequence: CDR1 KGHSH, CDR2 LQKENI. V was cut by 2 bases and J by 8 bases, with 14 bases left in between. CDR3 nucleotide sequence: TGTGCCAGCTCACCAGGGACCCCGGAGAGTACGCAGTATTTT. Its translation: CASSPGTPESTQYF.

V and J are TRBV29-1 and TRBJ2-5, with D hard to call. Germline CDR1 reads SQVTM; CDR2 reads ANQGSEA. The CDR3 runs 12 residues. Deletions cut 5 bases from V and 7 bases from J, with 14 bases between. CDR3 in amino acids: CSVSTPEGTQYF. The CDR3 bases are TGCAGCGTTTCCACACCCGAAGGGACCCAGTACTTC.

The chain recombines TRBV5-1 with TRBJ1-2; 10 bases agree with TRBD1. The CDR3 length is 18 residues. Germline trimming cut 4 bases from V and 0 bases from J; bases unmatched to any gene: 12. The V gene's germline CDR1 is SGHRS and CDR2 YFSETQ. In DNA form, the CDR3 reads TGCGCCAGCAGCCCTGGGACAGGGGTTGGAAGAGCTAACTATGGCTACACCTTC. This gives the protein CASSPGTGVGRANYGYTF.

Regarding this clonotype: A read error may account for a junction end that differs from germline. V gene TRBV5-1 combines with J gene TRBJ2-3; possibly TRBD1 or TRBD2 for D (5 bases each). This CDR3 has 15 residues. Germline CDR1 SGHRS, CDR2 YFSETQ. CDR3 residues: CASGLGVPTADTQYF. Here the CDR3 DNA reads TGCGCCAGCGGCTTGGGGGTCCCTACGGCAGATACGCAGTATTTT.

This chain connects TRBV12-5 to TRBJ1-5, with D maybe TRBD1 (5 bases). Trimming removed 0 bases at V and 6 bases at J, with 12 bases between. Per germline, CDR1 LGHNT and CDR2 FRNRAP. The CDR3 is 15 residues long. CDR3 sequence: CASGLVRQGGQPQHF. The CDR3 bases are TGTGCTAGTGGTTTGGTACGGCAGGGTGGTCAGCCCCAGCATTTT.

The chain is built from TRBV20-1 and TRBJ2-5, with a possible D match to TRBD2 (6 bases). The germline V and J ends were trimmed by 5 bases and 5 bases, with 18 bases remaining between them. Germline loops: CDR1 DFQATT, CDR2 SNEGSKA (reference sequence). The CDR3 sequence is 14 residues long. The CDR3 DNA reads TGCAGTGCTGGCCGGGACTCTGTCGGCGAGACCCAGTACTTC. Protein: CSAGRDSVGETQYF.

This clonotype was observed a single time. V usage is TRBV11-2 and J usage is TRBJ2-5, with TRBD2 matching over 14 bases. Germline values: CDR1 SGHAT, CDR2 FQNNGV. The CDR3 covers 16 residues. J lost 4 bases, V lost 5 bases, and 6 bases had no gene match. The CDR3: CASSAGLAGGRETQYF. The CDR3, as DNA: TGTGCCAGCAGCGCAGGACTAGCGGGGGGTCGAGAGACCCAGTACTTC.